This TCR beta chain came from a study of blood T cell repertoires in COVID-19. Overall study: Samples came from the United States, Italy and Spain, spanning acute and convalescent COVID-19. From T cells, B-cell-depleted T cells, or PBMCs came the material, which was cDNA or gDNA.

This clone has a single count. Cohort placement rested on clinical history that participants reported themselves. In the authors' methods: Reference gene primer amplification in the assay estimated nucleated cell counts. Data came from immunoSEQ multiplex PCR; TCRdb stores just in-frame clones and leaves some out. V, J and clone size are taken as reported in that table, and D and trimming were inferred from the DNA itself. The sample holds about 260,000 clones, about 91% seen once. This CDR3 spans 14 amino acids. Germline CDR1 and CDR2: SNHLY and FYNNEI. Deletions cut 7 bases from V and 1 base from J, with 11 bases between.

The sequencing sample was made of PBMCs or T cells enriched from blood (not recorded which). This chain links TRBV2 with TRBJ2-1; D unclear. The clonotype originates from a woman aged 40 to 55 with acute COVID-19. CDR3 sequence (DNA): TGTGCCAGCATATCCGGAGCGTCCTACAATGAGCAGTTCTTC. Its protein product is CASISGASYNEQFF. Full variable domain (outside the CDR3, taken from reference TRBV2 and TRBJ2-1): EPEVTQTPSHQVTQMGQEVILRCVPISNHLYFYWYRQILGQKVEFLVSFYNNEISEKSEIFDDQFSVERPDGSNFTLKIRSTKLEDSAMYFCASISGASYNEQFFGPGTRLTVL.